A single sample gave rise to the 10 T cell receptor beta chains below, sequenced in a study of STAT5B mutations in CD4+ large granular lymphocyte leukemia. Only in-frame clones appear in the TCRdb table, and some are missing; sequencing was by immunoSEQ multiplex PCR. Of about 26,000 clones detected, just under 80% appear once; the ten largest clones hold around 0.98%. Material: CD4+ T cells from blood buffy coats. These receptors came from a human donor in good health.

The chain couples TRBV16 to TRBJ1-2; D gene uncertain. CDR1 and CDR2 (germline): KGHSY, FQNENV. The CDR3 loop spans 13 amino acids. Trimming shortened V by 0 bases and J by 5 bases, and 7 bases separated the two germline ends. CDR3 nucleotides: TGTGCCAGCAGCCAATCCGGGCGATATGGCTACACCTTC. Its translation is CASSQSGRYGYTF.

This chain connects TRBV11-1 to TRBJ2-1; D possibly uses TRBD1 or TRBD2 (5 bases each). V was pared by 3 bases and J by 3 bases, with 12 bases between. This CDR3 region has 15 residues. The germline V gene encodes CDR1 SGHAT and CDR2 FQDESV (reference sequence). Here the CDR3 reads CASSFNAGSYNEQFF. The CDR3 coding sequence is TGTGCCAGCAGCTTTAATGCAGGGAGCTACAATGAGCAGTTCTTC.

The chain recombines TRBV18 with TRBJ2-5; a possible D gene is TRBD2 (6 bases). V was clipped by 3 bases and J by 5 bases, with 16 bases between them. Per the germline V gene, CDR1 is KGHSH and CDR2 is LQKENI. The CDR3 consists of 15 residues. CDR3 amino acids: CASSPWAGTEETQYF. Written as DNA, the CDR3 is TGTGCCAGCTCACCCTGGGCGGGGACGGAGGAGACCCAGTACTTC.

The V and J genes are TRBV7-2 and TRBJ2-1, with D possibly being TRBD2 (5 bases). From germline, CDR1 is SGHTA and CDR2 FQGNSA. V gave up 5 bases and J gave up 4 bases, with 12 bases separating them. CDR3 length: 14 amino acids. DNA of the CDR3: TGTGCCAGCAGCCGGTCGGACTTTTACAATGAGCAGTTCTTC. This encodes CASSRSDFYNEQFF.

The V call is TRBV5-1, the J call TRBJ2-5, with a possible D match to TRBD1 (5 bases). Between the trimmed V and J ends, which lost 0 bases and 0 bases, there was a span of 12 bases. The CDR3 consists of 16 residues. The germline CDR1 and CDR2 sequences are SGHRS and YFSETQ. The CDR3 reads CASSLVGRQDQETQYF. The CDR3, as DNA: TGCGCCAGCAGCTTGGTGGGGCGCCAGGACCAAGAGACCCAGTACTTC.

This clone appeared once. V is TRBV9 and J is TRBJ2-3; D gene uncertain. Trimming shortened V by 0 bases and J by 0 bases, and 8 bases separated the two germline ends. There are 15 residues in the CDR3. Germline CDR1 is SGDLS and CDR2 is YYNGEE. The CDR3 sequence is CASSVGASSTDTQYF. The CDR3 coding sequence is TGTGCCAGCAGCGTAGGGGCTAGTAGCACAGATACGCAGTATTTT.

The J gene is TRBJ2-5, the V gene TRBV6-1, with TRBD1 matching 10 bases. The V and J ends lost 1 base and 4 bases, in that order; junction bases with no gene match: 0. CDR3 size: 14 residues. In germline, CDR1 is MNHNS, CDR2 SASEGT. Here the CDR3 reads CASSEGTGGETQYF. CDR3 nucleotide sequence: TGTGCCAGCAGTGAAGGGACAGGGGGAGAGACCCAGTACTTC.

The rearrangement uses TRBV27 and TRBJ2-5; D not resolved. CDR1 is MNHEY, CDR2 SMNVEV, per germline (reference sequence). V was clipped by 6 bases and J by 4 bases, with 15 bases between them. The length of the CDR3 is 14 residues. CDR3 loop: CASSLPGVGETQYF. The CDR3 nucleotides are TGTGCCAGCAGCCTCCCGGGTGTGGGAGAGACCCAGTACTTC.

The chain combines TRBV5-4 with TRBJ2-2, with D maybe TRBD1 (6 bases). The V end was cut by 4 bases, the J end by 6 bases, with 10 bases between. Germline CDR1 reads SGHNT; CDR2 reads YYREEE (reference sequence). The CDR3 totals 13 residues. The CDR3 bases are TGTGCCAGCAGCGGGGGCCTCCCCGGGGAGCTGTTTTTT. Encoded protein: CASSGGLPGELFF.

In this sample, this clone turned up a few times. The CDR3 here is CASGTDVFGYTF. CDR3 sequence (DNA): TGTGCCAGCGGGACAGACGTCTTTGGCTACACCTTC. The V call is TRBV2, the J call TRBJ1-2, with 7 nucleotides matching TRBD1. V was clipped by 8 bases and J by 7 bases; unmatched bases: 7. The CDR3 runs to 12 residues. Per the germline V gene, CDR1 is SNHLY and CDR2 is FYNNEI.